These 28 T cell receptor beta chains were sequenced from one sample in a study of T-cell reconstitution after alpha-beta-depleted transplantation in children. Unique molecular identifiers tagged the TCRbeta library. MiXCR, run by TCRdb on the PCR reads, gives a single entry per CDR3 protein. The table includes 200,000 to 250,000 distinct CDR3 sequences, 12% detected once. This material consisted of PBMCs from the stem cell graft donor, taken from the stem cell graft. Receptor source: a human donor who donated a stem cell graft to a child with acute lymphoblastic leukemia.

This clonotype came up many times. This rearrangement joins TRBV7-2 to TRBJ2-4, with D uncertain. The V gene lost 5 bases and the J gene lost 6 bases, with 8 bases spanning the gap. Germline V gene data show CDR1 as SGHTA and CDR2 as FQGNSA. The CDR3 runs to 12 residues. The CDR3 protein is CASSTDLNIQYF. The CDR3 DNA reads TGTGCCAGCAGCACAGACTTAAACATTCAGTACTTC.

The gene calls are TRBV3-1 and TRBJ2-5, with 8 bases identical to TRBD2. V lost 11 bases to trimming and J lost 5 bases; unmatched junction nucleotides: 25. This CDR3 contains 18 residues. CDR1 and CDR2 from the germline V gene are LGHDT and YNNKEL (reference sequence). In DNA, the CDR3 is TGTGCCTGCACCAAGGACCCGATAGGCCGGGAGGGCCGTGAGACCCAGTACTTC. It is translated as CACTKDPIGREGRETQYF.

This clonotype was recorded many times. The genes are TRBV7-2 and TRBJ2-3, with 9 bases aligning to TRBD2. The V gene end was trimmed by 6 bases and the J gene end by 3 bases; junction bases not matched to a gene: 7. The germline gives CDR1 SGHTA, CDR2 FQGNSA. The CDR3 has 15 amino acids. The CDR3 bases are TGTGCCAGCAGTCTTAGCGGGAGTCGGACAGATACGCAGTATTTT. This gives the protein CASSLSGSRTDTQYF.

The sample holds many counts of this clonotype. This chain connects TRBV20-1 to TRBJ1-1; the D is unclear. CDR3 length: 13 residues. The germline gives CDR1 DFQATT, CDR2 SNEGSKA (reference sequence). Trimming removed 1 base from V and 2 bases from J, with 8 bases in between. The CDR3 DNA follows: TGCAGTGCTAGAGTCACCTTAAACACTGAAGCTTTCTTT. Translating it yields CSARVTLNTEAFF.

V gene TRBV6-1 combines with J gene TRBJ1-2; D is unresolved. Germline loops: CDR1 MNHNS, CDR2 SASEGT. Deletions cut 7 bases from V and 0 bases from J, with 12 bases between. This CDR3 has 14 amino acids. The CDR3 DNA follows: TGTGCCAGCAAATTGGGAGGATCTAACTATGGCTACACCTTC. Translated, it gives CASKLGGSNYGYTF.

This clonotype was counted many times. V and J are TRBV5-1 and TRBJ2-3, with TRBD2 identical over 11 bases. CDR1 and CDR2 from the germline V gene are SGHRS and YFSETQ. Germline trimming cut 0 bases from V and 4 bases from J; bases unmatched to any gene: 7. This CDR3 has 17 amino acids. CDR3 loop: CASSLGLAGGRADTQYF. Written as DNA, the CDR3 is TGCGCCAGCAGCTTGGGCCTAGCGGGGGGCCGAGCAGATACGCAGTATTTT. Variable domain in full (rest from reference TRBV5-1 and TRBJ2-3): KAGVTQTPRYLIKTRGQQVTLSCSPISGHRSVSWYQQTPGQGLQFLFEYFSETQRNKGNFPGRFSGRQFSNSRSEMNVSTLELGDSALYLCASSLGLAGGRADTQYFGPGTRLTVL.

This clonotype occurred many times. This rearrangement joins TRBV5-1 to TRBJ2-7; TRBD2 matches at 13 bases. This CDR3 spans 16 amino acids. Trimming cost V 0 bases and J 7 bases; bases outside gene matches: 7. CDR1 is SGHRS and CDR2 is YFSETQ in the germline V gene. The CDR3 DNA is TGCGCCAGCAGCTTGGCCGGACTAGCGGGAGTCTGGGAGCAGTACTTC. Translating it yields CASSLAGLAGVWEQYF.

This clonotype occurred many times. The chain is built from TRBV28 and TRBJ1-2; D is undetermined. The CDR3 has 14 residues. The germline V gene has CDR1 MDHEN and CDR2 SYDVKM. V lost 8 bases, J lost 4 bases, and 17 bases lay in between. CDR3 nucleotides: TGTGCCAGCGTCCGGGGAGGCCTGGGCTATGGCTACACCTTC. This encodes CASVRGGLGYGYTF.

This clonotype has ten or more counts. The chain has TRBV28 and TRBJ1-2, with 8 nucleotides matching TRBD1. The CDR3 runs 14 residues. Germline lookup yields CDR1 MDHEN and CDR2 SYDVKM. V trimming: 5 bases; J trimming: 7 bases; junction bases outside the gene matches: 9. DNA of the CDR3: TGTGCCAGCAGTGTGGGGCAGGGGGCCTCTGGCTACACCTTC. Protein product: CASSVGQGASGYTF.

This clonotype has at least ten counts. The chain uses TRBV4-3 and TRBJ2-7, with unresolved D. Germline V gene lookup returns CDR1 LGHNA and CDR2 YSLEER. The germline V and J ends were trimmed by 0 bases and 3 bases, with 9 bases remaining between them. There are 14 residues in the CDR3. The DNA of the CDR3 is TGCGCCAGCAGCCAAGACGGATCGGGCTACGAGCAGTACTTC. It is translated as CASSQDGSGYEQYF.

The table lists this clonotype with many counts. V and J are TRBV6-5 and TRBJ1-2, with 8 bases aligning to TRBD1. CDR3 size: 15 residues. With 2 bases clipped from V and 6 bases from J, the junction kept 8 bases outside the gene matches. Germline V lookup: CDR1 MNHEY, CDR2 SVGAGI. This chain's CDR3 is CASSYGQGLTDGYTF. The DNA for the CDR3 is TGTGCCAGCAGTTACGGACAGGGTTTAACCGATGGCTACACCTTC.

This clonotype was detected many times. The rearrangement links TRBV5-1 to TRBJ2-1; TRBD1 might be the D (5 bases). The V gene's germline CDR1 is SGHRS and CDR2 YFSETQ. Trimming shortened V by 1 base and J by 9 bases, and 11 bases separated the two germline ends. The CDR3 contains 13 residues. The CDR3 loop is CASSLSQVGEQFF. CDR3 nucleotide sequence: TGCGCCAGCAGCTTGTCACAGGTCGGTGAGCAGTTCTTC.

At least ten counts were recorded for this clonotype. The CDR3 protein is CASSLGQPEQYF. For the CDR3, the DNA is TGTGCCAGCAGCTTAGGACAGCCCGAGCAGTACTTC. The J gene is TRBJ2-7, the V gene TRBV7-9, with D perhaps matching TRBD1 (5 bases). The germline gives CDR1 SEHNR, CDR2 FQNEAQ (reference sequence). CDR3 length: 12 amino acids. Trimming removed 1 base from V and 6 bases from J, with 7 bases in between.

The chain has TRBV20-1 and TRBJ2-2, with D possibly being TRBD1 or TRBD2 (5 bases each). Trimming removed 0 bases from V and 3 bases from J, with 14 bases in between. This CDR3 is built from 16 residues. The germline V gene has CDR1 DFQATT and CDR2 SNEGSKA (reference sequence). Written as DNA, the CDR3 is TGCAGTGCTAGAGACGACGGCGAGGGGTACACCGGGGAGCTGTTTTTT. Translating gives CSARDDGEGYTGELFF.

This clonotype was detected ten times or more. The chain is built from TRBV10-3 and TRBJ2-7; 9 nucleotides agree with TRBD1. The trim removed 3 bases at V and 6 bases at J, leaving 9 bases unmatched. CDR3 size: 15 residues. Germline CDR1 and CDR2: ENHRY and SYGVKD. CDR3 DNA: TGTGCCATCAGTGAATCCGGGACAGGGATCGGCGAGCAGTACTTC. Its translation: CAISESGTGIGEQYF.

This clonotype was counted a few times. This chain links TRBV4-3 with TRBJ2-3; no clear D gene. Germline V gives CDR1 LGHNA, CDR2 YSLEER. CDR3 length: 14 amino acids. V dropped 0 bases and J dropped 6 bases, with 10 bases sitting between them. CDR3 bases: TGCGCCAGCAGCCAAGATCCTGTCGGGGATACGCAGTATTTT. Protein sequence: CASSQDPVGDTQYF.

This clonotype has at least ten counts. The CDR3 protein is CAWNQQPYGYTF. CDR3 nucleotides: TGTGCCTGGAATCAGCAGCCCTATGGCTACACCTTC. The chain links TRBV30 to TRBJ1-2; D is uncertain. The CDR3 runs to 12 residues. Germline assignment: CDR1 GTSNPN and CDR2 SVGIG (reference sequence). The germline V and J ends were trimmed by 4 bases and 4 bases, with 10 bases remaining between them.

This clonotype was recorded at least ten times. The rearrangement links TRBV29-1 to TRBJ2-2; TRBD1 is a possible D gene (5 bases). The CDR3 is made up of 15 amino acids. V was cut by 5 bases and J by 0 bases, with 13 bases left in between. The germline V gene has CDR1 SQVTM and CDR2 ANQGSEA. CDR3 bases: TGCAGCGTTATTCAGGGTGCCTCGAACACCGGGGAGCTGTTTTTT. Translation gives CSVIQGASNTGELFF.

The chain couples TRBV27 to TRBJ1-6, with 7 bases lining up with TRBD1. Germline V CDR1 and CDR2: MNHEY, SMNVEV (reference sequence). The CDR3 loop spans 16 amino acids. Germline trimming cut 5 bases from V and 4 bases from J; bases unmatched to any gene: 8. CDR3 amino acids: CASSEQGGGYNSPLHF. The CDR3 DNA reads TGTGCCAGCAGTGAGCAGGGGGGTGGTTATAATTCACCCCTCCACTTT.

For this clonotype: A read error may explain this, as a much larger clone is one base away. This chain joins TRBV3-1 and TRBJ2-7; D possibly corresponds to TRBD1 (6 bases). Trimming pared 0 bases from V and 2 bases from J, leaving 11 bases between. The germline V gene has CDR1 LGHDT and CDR2 YNNKEL (reference sequence). This CDR3 region has 15 residues. The CDR3 DNA is TGTGCCAGCAGCCAAGAGGGGGCTGTCCCCTACGAGCAGTACTTC. Translated: CASSQEGAVPYEQYF.

V gene TRBV24-1 combines with J gene TRBJ1-1; D remains ambiguous. The CDR3 sequence is 14 residues long. With 12 bases removed from V and 5 bases from J, the gap between germline ends came to 21 bases. Germline loops: CDR1 KGHDR, CDR2 SFDVKD. The CDR3 here is CASAGSGGGTEAFF. The CDR3 DNA is TGTGCCTCAGCTGGTTCGGGAGGAGGAACTGAAGCTTTCTTT.

This clonotype was seen at least ten times. As DNA, the CDR3 is TGTGCCAGCAGTGGACAGGACAACTCCTACGAGCAGTACTTC. Its translation: CASSGQDNSYEQYF. This chain joins TRBV6-2 or TRBV6-3 and TRBJ2-7, with TRBD1 matching over 7 bases. Trimming took 5 bases from V and 0 from J; bases not matched to a gene: 4. The CDR3 covers 14 residues. Germline CDR1 MNHEY, CDR2 SVGEGT.

In the case of this clonotype: This may be a read error: a much more frequent sequence differs by one nucleotide. This sequence joins TRBV6-5 and TRBJ2-7; D possibly matches TRBD1 or TRBD2 (5 bases each). Germline lookup yields CDR1 MNHEY and CDR2 SVGAGI. The CDR3 has 13 amino acids. The ends were cut back, 5 bases at V and 4 bases at J, with 12 bases in the middle. CDR3 coding DNA: TGTGCCAGCAGTCACGGGACGGAATACGAGCAGTACTTC. It yields the protein CASSHGTEYEQYF.

This clonotype was detected many times. The chain combines TRBV12-3 or TRBV12-4 with TRBJ1-2; the D gene is possibly TRBD1 (5 bases). CDR3 length: 15 amino acids. V lost 6 bases, J lost 7 bases, and 21 bases lay in between. The CDR3 DNA reads TGTGCCAGCAGCCCACCTAGGGGTGAGAGGTTTGGCTACACCTTC. Protein product: CASSPPRGERFGYTF.

This clonotype was seen repeatedly, ten times or more. This rearrangement joins TRBV4-2 to TRBJ2-1; possibly TRBD1 for D (6 bases). Germline assignment: CDR1 LGHNA and CDR2 YNFKEQ. V shed 0 bases and J shed 6 bases, with 9 bases lying between them. There are 14 residues in the CDR3. This CDR3 is CASSQDGGPNEQFF. CDR3 in DNA: TGTGCCAGCAGCCAAGATGGGGGCCCCAATGAGCAGTTCTTC.

This clonotype was observed many times. The chain links TRBV12-3 or TRBV12-4 to TRBJ1-5, with D uncertain. Trimming stripped 3 bases from V and 2 bases from J, with 8 bases between. This CDR3 has 14 residues. This CDR3 reads CASSLGSRNQPQHF. The CDR3 DNA sequence: TGTGCCAGCAGTTTGGGCAGCCGCAATCAGCCCCAGCATTTT.

At least ten counts were recorded for this clonotype. This sequence joins TRBV12-3 or TRBV12-4 and TRBJ2-3; no definite D call. CDR3 size: 14 residues. V lost 6 bases and J lost 6, with 16 bases in between. For the CDR3, the DNA is TGTGCCAGCAGCCCTCTTGAAGCCGGTGATACGCAGTATTTT. Its translation is CASSPLEAGDTQYF.

This clonotype was detected only once. The genes are TRBV19 and TRBJ1-5; 7 bases are shared with TRBD1. J was trimmed by 0 bases and V by 6 bases; bases with no gene match: 11. Germline V gene sequence: CDR1 LNHDA, CDR2 SQIVND (reference sequence). The CDR3 spans 17 residues. The CDR3 loop is CASRARDSRNSNQPQHF. For the CDR3, the DNA is TGTGCCAGTAGAGCACGGGACAGCAGAAATAGCAATCAGCCCCAGCATTTT.